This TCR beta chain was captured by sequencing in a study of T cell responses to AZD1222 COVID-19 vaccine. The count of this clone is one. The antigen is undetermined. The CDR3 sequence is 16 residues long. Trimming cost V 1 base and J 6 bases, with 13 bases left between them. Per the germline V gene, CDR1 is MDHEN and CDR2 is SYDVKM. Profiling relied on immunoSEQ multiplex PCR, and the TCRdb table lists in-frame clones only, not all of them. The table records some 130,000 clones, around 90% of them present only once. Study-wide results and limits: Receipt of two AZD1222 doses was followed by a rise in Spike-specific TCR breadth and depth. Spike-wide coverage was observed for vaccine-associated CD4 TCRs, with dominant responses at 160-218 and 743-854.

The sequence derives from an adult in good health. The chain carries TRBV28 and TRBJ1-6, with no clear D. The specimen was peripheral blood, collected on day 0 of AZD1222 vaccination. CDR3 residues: CASSLSPGLVNSPLHF. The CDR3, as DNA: TGTGCCAGCAGTTTATCCCCTGGACTCGTTAATTCACCCCTCCACTTT.